The 21 T cell receptor beta chains presented below share a single source sample, sequenced in a study of cytotoxic CD8 clonotypes in ibrutinib-treated CLL. Repertoires were generated with immunoSEQ multiplex PCR, while TCRdb's copy carries only in-frame clones and drops some. The repertoire includes tens of thousands of clones, around 76% of them detected once, and roughly 48% sits in the top ten. The material sequenced was PBMCs, taken after 36 months of ibrutinib treatment. All receptors come from a human donor with chronic lymphocytic leukemia.

The V call is TRBV6-6, the J call TRBJ1-1; D not resolved. Trimming stripped 6 bases from V and 4 bases from J, with 6 bases between. The CDR3 runs 11 residues. CDR1 and CDR2 (germline): MNHNY, SVGAGI (reference sequence). CDR3 sequence: CASSSVTEAFF. In DNA form, the CDR3 reads TGTGCCAGCAGCTCGGTCACTGAAGCTTTCTTT.

The CDR3 here is CASSTHRDRAHEQYF. The CDR3 DNA is TGTGCCAGCAGCACTCACCGGGACAGGGCCCACGAGCAGTACTTC. The chain has TRBV11-2 and TRBJ2-7; 9 nucleotides align to TRBD1. CDR3 length equals 15 residues. The germline V gene encodes CDR1 SGHAT and CDR2 FQNNGV. V lost 5 bases to trimming and J lost 5 bases; unmatched junction nucleotides: 10.

The J gene is TRBJ2-1, the V gene TRBV4-3, with D maybe TRBD2 (5 bases). Germline CDR1 reads LGHNA; CDR2 reads YSLEER. The CDR3 has 13 residues. The V and J ends lost 0 bases and 7 bases respectively, with 7 bases between them. CDR3 loop: CASSQDGGNEQFF. The CDR3 DNA is TGCGCCAGCAGCCAAGATGGAGGAAATGAGCAGTTCTTC.

The rearrangement uses TRBV7-9 and TRBJ1-6; TRBD1 matches at 7 bases. The V segment lost 1 base and the J segment 8 bases; nucleotides outside the gene matches: 5. CDR3 length equals 15 residues. Germline lookup yields CDR1 SEHNR and CDR2 FQNEAQ (reference sequence). The CDR3 here is CASSLVAGQYSPLHF. In nucleotides, the CDR3 is TGTGCCAGCAGCTTAGTTGCGGGACAGTATTCACCCCTCCACTTT.

V and J are TRBV5-1 and TRBJ2-2; the D gene is possibly TRBD1 (6 bases). This CDR3 contains 16 residues. Germline V gene sequence: CDR1 SGHRS, CDR2 YFSETQ. V gave up 4 bases and J gave up 7 bases, with 20 bases separating them. This CDR3 reads CASSLYTQGTGGELFF. For the CDR3, the DNA is TGCGCCAGCAGCCTCTATACCCAGGGGACGGGCGGGGAGCTGTTTTTT.

This clone was detected once. The rearrangement links TRBV4-1 to TRBJ1-1; the D is unclear. Between the trimmed V and J ends, which lost 2 bases and 9 bases, there was a span of 19 bases. Per germline, CDR1 MGHRA and CDR2 YSYEKL. This CDR3 is 15 amino acids long. This chain's CDR3 is CASSQKPWFLQQAFF. Written as DNA, the CDR3 is TGCGCCAGCAGCCAAAAACCTTGGTTCCTACAACAAGCTTTCTTT.

The chain is built from TRBV16 and TRBJ1-1; D is possibly TRBD1 (6 bases). Trimming took off 1 base at V and 6 bases at J, with 15 bases between the two ends. This CDR3 has 15 amino acids. The germline gives CDR1 KGHSY, CDR2 FQNENV. CDR3 sequence reads: CASSQWRGKGPEAFF. Here the CDR3 DNA reads TGTGCCAGCAGCCAATGGAGGGGGAAGGGACCTGAAGCTTTCTTT.

The chain is built from TRBV27 and TRBJ2-7; D possibly matches TRBD1 or TRBD2 (5 bases each). The CDR3 covers 12 residues. The V end was cut by 2 bases, the J end by 3 bases, with 5 bases between. Germline-derived CDR1 and CDR2 are MNHEY and SMNVEV (reference sequence). In nucleotides, the CDR3 is TGTGCCAGCAGTTTAGGGGGCTACGAGCAGTACTTC. It encodes CASSLGGYEQYF.

Notes on this clone: One end of the junction fails to match germline, which may point to a read error. The chain is built from TRBV7-2 and TRBJ2-1; 10 bases fit TRBD2. The germline V gene encodes CDR1 SGHTA and CDR2 FQGNSA. This CDR3 spans 17 amino acids. The CDR3, as DNA: TGTGCCGGCAGCTTAGGGCCTAGCGGGGGCCATTACAATGAGCAGTTCTTC. Protein product: CAGSLGPSGGHYNEQFF.

V usage is TRBV5-6 and J usage is TRBJ2-5; D call uncertain. The V end was cut by 2 bases, the J end by 0 bases, with 11 bases between. CDR1 is SGHDT, CDR2 YYEEEE, per germline. The CDR3 length is 15 residues. CDR3 region: CASSLEIAYQETQYF. The CDR3 DNA reads TGTGCCAGCAGCTTAGAAATTGCTTACCAAGAGACCCAGTACTTC.

The rearrangement uses TRBV19 and TRBJ2-1; 12 nucleotides line up with TRBD2. V trimming: 7 bases; J trimming: 3 bases; junction bases outside the gene matches: 4. This CDR3 is 15 amino acids long. Germline V gene data show CDR1 as LNHDA and CDR2 as SQIVND (reference sequence). The CDR3 loop reads CASTTSGGSYNEQFF. CDR3 nucleotide sequence: TGTGCCAGTACCACTAGCGGGGGGAGCTACAATGAGCAGTTCTTC.

This chain links TRBV4-1 with TRBJ2-1; D remains unclear. The V gene lost 0 bases and the J gene lost 5 bases, with 2 bases spanning the gap. Germline V CDR1 and CDR2: MGHRA, YSYEKL. This CDR3 has 12 residues. The CDR3 here is CASSQDDNEQFF. The CDR3 bases are TGCGCCAGCAGCCAAGATGACAATGAGCAGTTCTTC.

The chain carries TRBV18 and TRBJ2-7; D perhaps matches TRBD2 (6 bases). Germline V CDR1 and CDR2: KGHSH, LQKENI. V lost 0 bases to trimming and J lost 0 bases, with 9 bases between them. The CDR3 is 15 residues long. The CDR3, as DNA: TGTGCCAGCTCACCACCGAGCGGGCGCTCCTACGAGCAGTACTTC. It translates to CASSPPSGRSYEQYF.

The chain is built from TRBV7-2 and TRBJ2-7; D is unclear. The germline V and J ends were trimmed by 6 bases and 1 base, with 13 bases remaining between them. The CDR3 contains 14 residues. CDR1 SGHTA and CDR2 FQGNSA come from the germline V gene. In DNA, the CDR3 is TGTGCCAGCAGGTTATTTGTTTATTCCTACGAGCAGTACTTC. Translated: CASRLFVYSYEQYF.

This clone has only a few counts. The conserved closing phenylalanine or tryptophan is absent in this CDR3, likely reflecting a read error. The limits of the CDR3 on the DNA are not certain, so only TCRdb's listed CDR3 is given. The gene calls are TRBV27 and TRBJ2-3; the listed D gene, TRBD2, was not tested against the DNA. The CDR3 sequence runs 13 residues, both termini included. Germline V gene sequence: CDR1 MNHEY, CDR2 SMNVEV (reference sequence). The CDR3 loop is CASSLTGLAGLNL.

The chain has TRBV19 and TRBJ2-7; no clear D. CDR3 length: 14 residues. Trimming stripped 2 bases from V and 0 bases from J, with 8 bases between. In germline, CDR1 is LNHDA, CDR2 SQIVND (reference sequence). DNA of the CDR3: TGTGCCAGTAGTATAATAGGATACTCCTACGAGCAGTACTTC. Residues: CASSIIGYSYEQYF.

This clone was detected only a few times. The chain employs TRBV5-6 and TRBJ2-5; D may be TRBD1 (6 bases). Deletions cut 3 bases from V and 2 bases from J, with 8 bases between. Germline-derived CDR1 and CDR2 are SGHDT and YYEEEE. The CDR3 length is 13 residues. The CDR3 region is CASSWDIQETQYF. CDR3 DNA sequence: TGTGCCAGCAGCTGGGACATACAAGAGACCCAGTACTTC.

CDR3 sequence: CASSLVTGSGGYTF. CDR3 DNA: TGTGCCAGCAGCTTGGTGACAGGGTCGGGTGGCTACACCTTC. The rearrangement links TRBV5-5 to TRBJ1-2, with 7 positions matching TRBD1. The trim removed 0 bases at V and 7 bases at J, leaving 6 bases unmatched. The CDR3 consists of 14 residues. From germline, CDR1 is SGHKS and CDR2 YYEKEE (reference sequence).

This clone came up a few times. The chain's CDR3 is CASSLWREGYQPQHF. CDR3 coding DNA: TGTGCCAGCAGCTTGTGGCGTGAGGGTTATCAGCCCCAGCATTTT. The chain uses TRBV5-6 and TRBJ1-5, with D unclear. Deletions cut 1 base from V and 5 bases from J, with 13 bases between. This CDR3 has 15 residues. Germline CDR1 SGHDT, CDR2 YYEEEE.

The CDR3 is CASTFGTAPPPSGTDTQYF. DNA for the CDR3: TGTGCCAGCACCTTCGGGACAGCACCACCCCCCTCCGGCACAGATACGCAGTATTTT. The rearrangement joins TRBV2 to TRBJ2-3; 7 bases line up with TRBD1. There are 19 residues in the CDR3. Per germline, CDR1 SNHLY and CDR2 FYNNEI. Germline trimming cut 7 bases from V and 1 base from J; bases unmatched to any gene: 20.

The chain links TRBV6-6 to TRBJ2-2, with D unresolved. The germline V and J ends were trimmed by 4 bases and 7 bases, with 13 bases remaining between them. The CDR3 consists of 14 residues. Germline V gene sequence: CDR1 MNHNY, CDR2 SVGAGI (reference sequence). CDR3 DNA sequence: TGTGCCAGCAGTTCATCTGTTGGCGGCGGGGAGCTGTTTTTT. Its translation is CASSSSVGGGELFF.